The T cell receptor beta chain described here comes from a study of blood T cell repertoires in COVID-19. Looking at the study overall: Samples representing acute and convalescent COVID-19 were sourced from the United States, Italy and Spain. PBMCs, B-cell-depleted T cells, or T cells were the source of the cDNA or gDNA that made up the material.

This clone has a handful of counts. V lost 1 base and J lost 4; bases outside the gene matches: 4. Germline assignment: CDR1 LGHDT and CDR2 YNNKEL (reference sequence). CDR3 size: 15 residues. Original methodology: Quantification of nucleated cells was approximated via reference gene primer amplification. Sequencing used immunoSEQ multiplex PCR; TCRdb keeps in-frame clones, though not all of them. V, J and clone size are taken as reported in that table, and D and trimming were inferred from the DNA itself. Of more than 250,000 clones in the sample, about 84% were seen once. The chain couples TRBV3-1 (or the pseudogene TRBV3-2) to TRBJ1-5, with TRBD1 identical over 7 bases. The sample consisted of peripheral blood. The clonotype originates from a woman in her forties or fifties with acute or convalescent COVID-19. CDR3 in amino acids: CASSQGQGRNQPQHF. In nucleotides, the CDR3 is TGTGCCAGCAGCCAAGGACAGGGACGGAATCAGCCCCAGCATTTT.